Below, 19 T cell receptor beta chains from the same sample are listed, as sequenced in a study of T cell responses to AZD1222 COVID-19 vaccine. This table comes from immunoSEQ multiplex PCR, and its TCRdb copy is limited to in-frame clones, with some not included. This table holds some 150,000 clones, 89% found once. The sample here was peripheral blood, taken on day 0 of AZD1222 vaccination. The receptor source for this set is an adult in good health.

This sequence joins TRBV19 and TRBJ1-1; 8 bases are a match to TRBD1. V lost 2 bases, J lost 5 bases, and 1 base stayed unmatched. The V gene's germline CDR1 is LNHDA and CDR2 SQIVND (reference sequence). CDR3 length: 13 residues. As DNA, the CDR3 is TGTGCCAGTAGTATAAACAGGGGGACTGAAGCTTTCTTT. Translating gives CASSINRGTEAFF.

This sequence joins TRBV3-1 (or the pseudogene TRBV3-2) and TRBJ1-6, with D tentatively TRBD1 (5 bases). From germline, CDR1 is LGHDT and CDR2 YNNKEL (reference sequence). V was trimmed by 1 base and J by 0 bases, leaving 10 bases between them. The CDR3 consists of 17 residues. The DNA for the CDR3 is TGTGCCAGCAGCCAAGGGACACCCGGCTCCTATAATTCACCCCTCCACTTT. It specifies CASSQGTPGSYNSPLHF.

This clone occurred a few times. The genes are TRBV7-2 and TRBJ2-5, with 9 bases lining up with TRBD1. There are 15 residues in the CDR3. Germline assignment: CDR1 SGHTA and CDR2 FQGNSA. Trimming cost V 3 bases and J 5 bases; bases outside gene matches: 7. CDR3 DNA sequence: TGTGCCAGCAGCTTTACCACAGGGGGCTTCGAGACCCAGTACTTC. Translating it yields CASSFTTGGFETQYF.

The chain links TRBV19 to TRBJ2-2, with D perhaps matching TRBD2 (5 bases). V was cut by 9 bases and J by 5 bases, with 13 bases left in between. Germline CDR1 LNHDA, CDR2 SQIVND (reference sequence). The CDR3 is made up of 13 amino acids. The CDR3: CASRTVPTGELFF. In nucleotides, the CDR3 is TGTGCCAGCCGGACTGTGCCTACCGGGGAGCTGTTTTTT. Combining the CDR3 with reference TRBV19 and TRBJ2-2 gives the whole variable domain DGGITQSPKYLFRKEGQNVTLSCEQNLNHDAMYWYRQDPGQGLRLIYYSQIVNDFQKGDIAEGYSVSREKKESFPLTVTSAQKNPTAFYLCASRTVPTGELFFGEGSRLTVL.

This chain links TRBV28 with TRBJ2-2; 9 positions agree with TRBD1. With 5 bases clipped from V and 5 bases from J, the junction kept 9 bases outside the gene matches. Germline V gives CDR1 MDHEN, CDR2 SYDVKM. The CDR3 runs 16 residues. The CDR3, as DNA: TGTGCCAGCAGTCCTCGGGACAGGGTGAAGACCGGGGAGCTGTTTTTT. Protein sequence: CASSPRDRVKTGELFF.

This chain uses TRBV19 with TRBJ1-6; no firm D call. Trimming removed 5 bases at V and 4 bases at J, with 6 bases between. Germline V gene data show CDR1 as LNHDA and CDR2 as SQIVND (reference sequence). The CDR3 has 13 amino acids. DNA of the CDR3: TGTGCCAGTAGTGCGGATTATAATTCACCCCTCCACTTT. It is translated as CASSADYNSPLHF.

The CDR3 DNA sequence: TGCGCCAGCAGGGGGGTGGAGAACACTGAAGCTTTCTTT. This encodes CASRGVENTEAFF. The chain links TRBV4-1 to TRBJ1-1; a weak D match, TRBD1 (5 bases). This CDR3 is 13 amino acids long. Germline CDR1 reads MGHRA; CDR2 reads YSYEKL. V was cut by 6 bases and J by 1 base, with 9 bases left in between.

CDR3 sequence (DNA): TGTGCCAGCAGCCAAAGGGGGGGACCCGGGAATTCACCCCTCCACTTT. It specifies CASSQRGGPGNSPLHF. The chain joins TRBV7-9 to TRBJ1-6; D is perhaps TRBD1 (6 bases). The V gene's germline CDR1 is SEHNR and CDR2 FQNEAQ (reference sequence). V gave up 5 bases and J gave up 7 bases, with 18 bases separating them. There are 16 residues in the CDR3.

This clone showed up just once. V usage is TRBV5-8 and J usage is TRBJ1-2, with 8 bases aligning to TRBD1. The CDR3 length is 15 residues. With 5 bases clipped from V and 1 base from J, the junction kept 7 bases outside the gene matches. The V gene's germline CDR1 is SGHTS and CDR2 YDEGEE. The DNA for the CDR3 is TGTGCCAGCAGTTACCGGACAGGGTTTAACTATGGCTACACCTTC. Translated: CASSYRTGFNYGYTF.

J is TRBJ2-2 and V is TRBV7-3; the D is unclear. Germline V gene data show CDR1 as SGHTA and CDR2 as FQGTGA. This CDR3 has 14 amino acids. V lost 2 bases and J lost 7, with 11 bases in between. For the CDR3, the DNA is TGTGCCAGCAGCTTAGTGGCTATTAACGGGGAGCTGTTTTTT. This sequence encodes CASSLVAINGELFF.

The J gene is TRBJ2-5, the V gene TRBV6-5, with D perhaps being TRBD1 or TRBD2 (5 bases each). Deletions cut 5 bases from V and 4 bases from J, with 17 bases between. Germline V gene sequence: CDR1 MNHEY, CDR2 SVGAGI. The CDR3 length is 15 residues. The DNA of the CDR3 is TGTGCCAGCAGTCGCGCCGGGGCTGGGGGAGAGACCCAGTACTTC. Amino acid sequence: CASSRAGAGGETQYF.

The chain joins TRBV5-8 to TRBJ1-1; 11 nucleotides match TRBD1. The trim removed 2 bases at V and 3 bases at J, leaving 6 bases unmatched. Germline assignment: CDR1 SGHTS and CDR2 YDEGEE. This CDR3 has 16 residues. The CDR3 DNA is TGTGCCAGCAGCTTCTTGGACAGGGGGCTAGACACTGAAGCTTTCTTT. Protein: CASSFLDRGLDTEAFF. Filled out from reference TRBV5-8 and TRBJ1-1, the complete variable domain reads EAGVTQSPTHLIKTRGQQATLRCSPISGHTSVYWYQQALGLGLQFLLWYDEGEERNRGNFPPRFSGRQFPNYSSELNVNALELEDSALYLCASSFLDRGLDTEAFFGQGTRLTVV.

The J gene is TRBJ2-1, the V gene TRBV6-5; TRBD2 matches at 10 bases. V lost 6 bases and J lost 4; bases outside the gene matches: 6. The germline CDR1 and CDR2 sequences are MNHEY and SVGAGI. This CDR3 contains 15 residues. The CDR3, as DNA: TGTGCCAGCAGGGCCGGGACTAGCGTATACAATGAGCAGTTCTTC. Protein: CASRAGTSVYNEQFF.

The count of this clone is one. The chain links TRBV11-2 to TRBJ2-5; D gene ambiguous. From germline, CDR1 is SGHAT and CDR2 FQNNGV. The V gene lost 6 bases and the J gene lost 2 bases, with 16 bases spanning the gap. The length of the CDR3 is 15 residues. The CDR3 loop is CASRKPGRNQETQYF. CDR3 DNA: TGTGCCAGCAGGAAACCCGGACGGAATCAAGAGACCCAGTACTTC.

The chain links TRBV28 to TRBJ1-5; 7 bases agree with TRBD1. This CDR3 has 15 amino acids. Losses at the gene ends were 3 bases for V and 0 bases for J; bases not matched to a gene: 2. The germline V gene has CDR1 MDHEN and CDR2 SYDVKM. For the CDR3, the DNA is TGTGCCAGCAGTTTTCAGGGGGTTAGCAATCAGCCCCAGCATTTT. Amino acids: CASSFQGVSNQPQHF.

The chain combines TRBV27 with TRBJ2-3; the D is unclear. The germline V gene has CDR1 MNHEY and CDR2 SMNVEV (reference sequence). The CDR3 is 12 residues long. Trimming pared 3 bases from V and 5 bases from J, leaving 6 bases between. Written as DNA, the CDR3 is TGTGCCAGCAGTTTTTGGGGAGATACGCAGTATTTT. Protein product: CASSFWGDTQYF.

The chain's CDR3 is CAAGGALAKNIQYF. DNA of the CDR3: TGTGCCGCCGGGGGGGCACTAGCCAAAAACATTCAGTACTTC. The V call is TRBV19, the J call TRBJ2-4; 8 nucleotides align to TRBD2. The CDR3 spans 14 residues. J lost 0 bases, V lost 11 bases, and 6 bases had no gene match. CDR1 and CDR2 (germline): LNHDA, SQIVND (reference sequence).

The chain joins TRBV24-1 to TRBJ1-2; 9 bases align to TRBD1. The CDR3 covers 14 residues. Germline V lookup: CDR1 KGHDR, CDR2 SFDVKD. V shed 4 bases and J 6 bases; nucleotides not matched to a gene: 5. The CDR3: CATSDPTGGDGYTF. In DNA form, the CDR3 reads TGTGCCACCAGTGACCCGACAGGGGGAGATGGCTACACCTTC.

CDR3 sequence (DNA): TGTGCCAGCAGCTTGAACCGAGCAGATACGCAGTATTTT. Its translation is CASSLNRADTQYF. The V gene is TRBV5-6, the J gene TRBJ2-3, with unresolved D. Per the germline V gene, CDR1 is SGHDT and CDR2 is YYEEEE. The V gene lost 1 base and the J gene lost 4 bases, with 7 bases spanning the gap. This CDR3 has 13 residues. Looking up the rest from reference TRBV5-6 and TRBJ2-3 gives the full variable domain: DAGVTQSPTHLIKTRGQQVTLRCSPKSGHDTVSWYQQALGQGPQFIFQYYEEEERQRGNFPDRFSGHQFPNYSSELNVNALLLGDSALYLCASSLNRADTQYFGPGTRLTVL.